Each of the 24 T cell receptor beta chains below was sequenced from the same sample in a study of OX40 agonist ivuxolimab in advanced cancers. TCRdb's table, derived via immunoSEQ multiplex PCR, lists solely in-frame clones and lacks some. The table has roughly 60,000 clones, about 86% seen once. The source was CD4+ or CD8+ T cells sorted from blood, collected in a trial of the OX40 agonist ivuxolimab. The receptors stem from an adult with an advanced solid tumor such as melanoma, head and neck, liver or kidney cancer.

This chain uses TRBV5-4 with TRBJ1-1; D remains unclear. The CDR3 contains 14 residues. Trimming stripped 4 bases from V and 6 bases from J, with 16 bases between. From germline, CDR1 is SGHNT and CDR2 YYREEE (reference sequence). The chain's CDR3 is CASSPRASQPEAFF. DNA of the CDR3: TGTGCCAGCAGCCCCCGGGCCAGTCAGCCTGAAGCTTTCTTT.

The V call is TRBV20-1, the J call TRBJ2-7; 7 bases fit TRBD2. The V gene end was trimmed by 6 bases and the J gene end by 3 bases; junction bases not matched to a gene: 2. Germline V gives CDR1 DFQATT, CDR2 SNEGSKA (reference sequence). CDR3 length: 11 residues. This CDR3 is CSARGDYEQYF. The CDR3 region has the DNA TGCAGTGCCCGGGGGGACTACGAGCAGTACTTC.

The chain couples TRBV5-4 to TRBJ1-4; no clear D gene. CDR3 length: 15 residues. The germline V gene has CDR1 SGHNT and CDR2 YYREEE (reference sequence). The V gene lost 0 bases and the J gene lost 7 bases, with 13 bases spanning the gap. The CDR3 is CASSLAKGRSEKLFF. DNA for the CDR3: TGTGCCAGCAGCTTGGCCAAGGGTAGGAGTGAAAAACTGTTTTTT.

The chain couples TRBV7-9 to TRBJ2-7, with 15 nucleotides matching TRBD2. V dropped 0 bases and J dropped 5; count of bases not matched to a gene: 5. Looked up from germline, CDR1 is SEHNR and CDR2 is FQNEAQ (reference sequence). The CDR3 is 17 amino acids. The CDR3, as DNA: TGTGCCAGCAGCTTAGCGGGGACTAGCGGGAGGACAAACGAGCAGTACTTC. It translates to CASSLAGTSGRTNEQYF.

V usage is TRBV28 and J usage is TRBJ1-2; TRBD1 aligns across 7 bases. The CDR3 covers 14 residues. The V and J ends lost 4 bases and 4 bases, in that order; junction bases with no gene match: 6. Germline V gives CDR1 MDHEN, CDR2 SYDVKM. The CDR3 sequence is CASSSGTEFYGYTF. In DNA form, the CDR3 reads TGTGCCAGCAGTTCCGGGACAGAATTCTATGGCTACACCTTC.

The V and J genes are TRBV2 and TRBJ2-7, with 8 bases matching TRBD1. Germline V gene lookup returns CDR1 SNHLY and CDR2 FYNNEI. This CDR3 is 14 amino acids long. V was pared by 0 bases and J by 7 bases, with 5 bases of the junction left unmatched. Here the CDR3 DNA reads TGTGCCAGCAGTGAAGCCCCGACAGGGGTTGAGCAGTACTTC. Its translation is CASSEAPTGVEQYF.

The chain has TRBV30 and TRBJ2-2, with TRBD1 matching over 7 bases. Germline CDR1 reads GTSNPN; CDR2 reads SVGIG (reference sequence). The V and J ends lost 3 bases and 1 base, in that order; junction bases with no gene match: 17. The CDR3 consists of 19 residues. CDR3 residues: CAWSPTPGRGGKNTGELFF. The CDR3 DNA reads TGTGCCTGGAGCCCAACGCCCGGGCGAGGGGGCAAGAACACCGGGGAGCTGTTTTTT. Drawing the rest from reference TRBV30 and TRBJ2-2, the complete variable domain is SQTIHQWPATLVQPVGSPLSLECTVEGTSNPNLYWYRQAAGRGLQLLFYSVGIGQISSEVPQNLSASRPQDRQFILSSKKLLLSDSGFYLCAWSPTPGRGGKNTGELFFGEGSRLTVL.

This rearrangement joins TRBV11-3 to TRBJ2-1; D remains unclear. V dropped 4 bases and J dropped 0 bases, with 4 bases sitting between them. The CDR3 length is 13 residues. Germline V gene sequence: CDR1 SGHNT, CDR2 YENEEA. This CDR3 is CASSYASYNEQFF. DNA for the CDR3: TGTGCCAGCAGCTATGCCTCCTACAATGAGCAGTTCTTC. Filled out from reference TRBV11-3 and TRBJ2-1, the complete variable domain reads EAGVVQSPRYKIIEKKQPVAFWCNPISGHNTLYWYLQNLGQGPELLIRYENEEAVDDSQLPKDRFSAERLKGVDSTLKIQPAELGDSAVYLCASSYASYNEQFFGPGTRLTVL.

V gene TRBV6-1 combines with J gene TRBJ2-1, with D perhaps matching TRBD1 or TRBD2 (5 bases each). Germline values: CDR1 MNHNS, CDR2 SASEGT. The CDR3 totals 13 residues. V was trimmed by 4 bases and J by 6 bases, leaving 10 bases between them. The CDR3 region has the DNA TGTGCCAGCAGTGCCTGGGGGACCAATGAGCAGTTCTTC. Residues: CASSAWGTNEQFF.

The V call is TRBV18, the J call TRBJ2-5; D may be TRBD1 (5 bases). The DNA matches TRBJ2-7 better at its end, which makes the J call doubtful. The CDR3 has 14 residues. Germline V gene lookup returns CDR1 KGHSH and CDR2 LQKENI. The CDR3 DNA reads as TGTGCCAGCTCACCAATGACAGCGACCTACGAGCAGTACTTC. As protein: CASSPMTATYEQYF.

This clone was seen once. This CDR3 is CASSWTKGFETQYF. CDR3 sequence (DNA): TGTGCCAGCAGTTGGACTAAGGGGTTTGAGACCCAGTACTTC. V and J are TRBV6-5 and TRBJ2-5; tentative D call: TRBD2 (6 bases). The V gene's germline CDR1 is MNHEY and CDR2 SVGAGI. CDR3 length equals 14 residues. Trimming pared 4 bases from V and 5 bases from J, leaving 14 bases between.

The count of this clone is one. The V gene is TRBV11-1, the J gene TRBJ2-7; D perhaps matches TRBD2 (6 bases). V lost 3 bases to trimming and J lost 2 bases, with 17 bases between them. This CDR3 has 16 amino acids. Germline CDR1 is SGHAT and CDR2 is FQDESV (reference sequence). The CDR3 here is CASSFSGSPNPYEQYF. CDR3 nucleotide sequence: TGTGCCAGCAGCTTTTCCGGGAGCCCCAACCCCTACGAGCAGTACTTC.

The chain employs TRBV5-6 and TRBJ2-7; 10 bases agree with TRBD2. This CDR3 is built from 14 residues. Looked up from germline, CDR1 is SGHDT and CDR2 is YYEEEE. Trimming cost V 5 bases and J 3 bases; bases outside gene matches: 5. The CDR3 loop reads CASSVGLAVYEQYF. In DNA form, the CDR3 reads TGTGCCAGCAGTGTTGGACTAGCGGTCTACGAGCAGTACTTC.

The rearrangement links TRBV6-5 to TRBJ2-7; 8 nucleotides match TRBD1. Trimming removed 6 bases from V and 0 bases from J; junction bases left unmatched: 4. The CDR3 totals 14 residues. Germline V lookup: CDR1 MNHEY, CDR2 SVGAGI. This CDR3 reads CASSRDRFSYEQYF. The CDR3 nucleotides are TGTGCCAGCAGCCGGGACAGGTTCTCCTACGAGCAGTACTTC.

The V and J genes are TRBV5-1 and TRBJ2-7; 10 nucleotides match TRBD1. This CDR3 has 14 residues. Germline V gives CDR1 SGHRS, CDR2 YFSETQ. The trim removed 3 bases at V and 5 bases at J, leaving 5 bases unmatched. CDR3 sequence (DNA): TGCGCCAGCAGCTCCGACAGGGGGCATAACGAGCAGTACTTC. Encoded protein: CASSSDRGHNEQYF. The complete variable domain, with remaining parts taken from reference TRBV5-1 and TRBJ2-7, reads KAGVTQTPRYLIKTRGQQVTLSCSPISGHRSVSWYQQTPGQGLQFLFEYFSETQRNKGNFPGRFSGRQFSNSRSEMNVSTLELGDSALYLCASSSDRGHNEQYFGPGTRLTVT.

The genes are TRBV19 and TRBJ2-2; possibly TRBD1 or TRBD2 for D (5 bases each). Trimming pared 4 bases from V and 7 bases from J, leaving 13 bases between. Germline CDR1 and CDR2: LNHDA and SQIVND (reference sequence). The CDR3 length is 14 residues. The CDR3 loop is CASSTQRGGGELFF. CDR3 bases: TGTGCCAGTAGTACCCAGAGGGGCGGCGGGGAGCTGTTTTTT.

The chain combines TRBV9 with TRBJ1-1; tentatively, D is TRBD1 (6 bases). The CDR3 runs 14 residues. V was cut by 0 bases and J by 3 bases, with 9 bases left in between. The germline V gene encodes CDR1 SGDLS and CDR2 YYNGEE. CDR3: CASSVVQGYTEAFF. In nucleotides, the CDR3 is TGTGCCAGCAGCGTAGTACAGGGATACACTGAAGCTTTCTTT. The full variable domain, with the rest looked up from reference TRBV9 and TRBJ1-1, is DSGVTQTPKHLITATGQRVTLRCSPRSGDLSVYWYQQSLDQGLQFLIQYYNGEERAKGNILERFSAQQFPDLHSELNLSSLELGDSALYFCASSVVQGYTEAFFGQGTRLTVV.

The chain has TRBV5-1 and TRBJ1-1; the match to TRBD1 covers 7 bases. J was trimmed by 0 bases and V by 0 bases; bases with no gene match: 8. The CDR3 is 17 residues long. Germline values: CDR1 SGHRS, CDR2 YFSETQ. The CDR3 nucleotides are TGCGCCAGCAGCTTGGAGGGGGCGGTAATCCTGAACACTGAAGCTTTCTTT. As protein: CASSLEGAVILNTEAFF.

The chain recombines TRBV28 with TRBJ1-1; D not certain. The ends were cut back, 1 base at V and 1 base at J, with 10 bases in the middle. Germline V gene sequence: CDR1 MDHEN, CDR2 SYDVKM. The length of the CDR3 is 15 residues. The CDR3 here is CASSLFAARNTEAFF. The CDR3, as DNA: TGTGCCAGCAGTTTATTTGCGGCCCGGAACACTGAAGCTTTCTTT.

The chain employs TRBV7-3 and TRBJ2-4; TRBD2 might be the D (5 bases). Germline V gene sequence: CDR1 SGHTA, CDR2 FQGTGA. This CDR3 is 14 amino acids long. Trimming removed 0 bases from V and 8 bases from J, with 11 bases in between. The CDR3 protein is CASSLTPGWDIQYF. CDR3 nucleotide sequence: TGTGCCAGCAGCTTAACCCCGGGGTGGGACATTCAGTACTTC.

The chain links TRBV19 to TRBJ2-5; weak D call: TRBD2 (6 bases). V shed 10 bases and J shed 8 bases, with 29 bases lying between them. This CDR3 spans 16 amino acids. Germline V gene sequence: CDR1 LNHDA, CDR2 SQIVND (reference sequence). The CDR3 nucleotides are TGTGCCACTCGGAGGGTTGGGGACGAGGGGAAGTCTACCCAGTACTTC. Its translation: CATRRVGDEGKSTQYF.

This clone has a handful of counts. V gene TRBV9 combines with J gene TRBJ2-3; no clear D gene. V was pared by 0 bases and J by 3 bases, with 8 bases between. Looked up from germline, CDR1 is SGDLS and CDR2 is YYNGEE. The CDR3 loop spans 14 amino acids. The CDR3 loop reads CASSVDGRTDTQYF. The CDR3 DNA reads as TGTGCCAGCAGCGTAGACGGTCGGACAGATACGCAGTATTTT.

The CDR3 region has the DNA TGTGCCAGCAGTGAATACAGGGTCCATCCCGGGGAGCTGTTTTTT. It yields the protein CASSEYRVHPGELFF. The rearrangement links TRBV25-1 to TRBJ2-2; D is perhaps TRBD1 (5 bases). Trimming took off 0 bases at V and 6 bases at J, with 11 bases between the two ends. CDR1 is MGHDK, CDR2 SYGVNS, per germline. This CDR3 comprises 15 residues.

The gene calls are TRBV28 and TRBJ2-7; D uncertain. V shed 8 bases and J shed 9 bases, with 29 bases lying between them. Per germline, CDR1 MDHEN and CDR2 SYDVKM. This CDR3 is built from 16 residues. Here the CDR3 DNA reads TGTGCCAGCGGAGATCCCCTCTCTAACGCGCTGGATGGGCAGTACTTC. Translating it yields CASGDPLSNALDGQYF.